These 20 T cell receptor beta chains came from one sample sequenced in a study of cytomegalovirus exposure and HLA in healthy donors. Vbeta (60) and Jbeta (13) primers were used in the PCR. Clones were sequenced by immunoSEQ multiplex PCR, and TCRdb holds only the in-frame ones, with some missing. The listing records 50,000 to 70,000 clones. Sequenced: PBMCs. The receptor source for this set is a man aged 45-65 years in good health and CMV-seropositive.

V and J are TRBV7-2 and TRBJ2-1, with D possibly matching TRBD1 (6 bases). This CDR3 spans 15 amino acids. Germline CDR1 SGHTA, CDR2 FQGNSA. The V gene lost 1 base and the J gene lost 2 bases, with 9 bases spanning the gap. The CDR3 DNA reads as TGTGCCAGCAGCTTAGGACAGGATCCCTACAATGAGCAGTTCTTC. Translating gives CASSLGQDPYNEQFF.

V gene TRBV5-8 combines with J gene TRBJ2-1, with TRBD1 as a possible D gene (7 bases). CDR3 length: 16 amino acids. CDR1 SGHTS and CDR2 YDEGEE come from the germline V gene. Trimming took off 3 bases at V and 6 bases at J, with 19 bases between the two ends. The CDR3 sequence: CASSWRDSRLSNEQFF. The CDR3 DNA sequence: TGTGCCAGCAGCTGGAGGGACAGTCGATTATCCAATGAGCAGTTCTTC. The whole variable domain, filled in from reference TRBV5-8 and TRBJ2-1, reads EAGVTQSPTHLIKTRGQQATLRCSPISGHTSVYWYQQALGLGLQFLLWYDEGEERNRGNFPPRFSGRQFPNYSSELNVNALELEDSALYLCASSWRDSRLSNEQFFGPGTRLTVL.

The V and J genes are TRBV18 and TRBJ2-1; 9 bases fit TRBD1. In germline, CDR1 is KGHSH, CDR2 LQKENI. The CDR3 is 14 residues long. Unmatched junction bases numbered 6, after V lost 6 bases and J lost 6 bases. The CDR3 DNA follows: TGTGCCAGCTCTGAACAGGGGGCCGCCAATGAGCAGTTCTTC. Residues: CASSEQGAANEQFF.

The chain is built from TRBV4-2 and TRBJ1-1; tentatively, D is TRBD1 (5 bases). Trimming removed 3 bases at V and 7 bases at J, with 18 bases between. The germline V gene has CDR1 LGHNA and CDR2 YNFKEQ. The CDR3 contains 15 residues. The CDR3 DNA sequence: TGTGCCAGCAGCCACTCATTGGGCAGGGCTGGTGAAGCTTTCTTT. The encoded protein is CASSHSLGRAGEAFF.

Concerning this clone itself: Compared with germline, one end of the junction differs, possibly owing to a read error. The chain is built from TRBV20-1 and TRBJ1-4; TRBD1 matches 7 bases. Germline CDR1 is DFQATT and CDR2 is SNEGSKA (reference sequence). CDR3 length: 11 amino acids. Here the CDR3 reads CSARHSGQPLF. Here the CDR3 DNA reads TGCAGTGCTAGACATTCGGGACAGCCACTTTTT.

The CDR3 region has the DNA TGTGCCAGCAGCTTAGACGGAGGGAACACTGAAGCTTTCTTT. Its protein product is CASSLDGGNTEAFF. V gene TRBV7-9 combines with J gene TRBJ1-1; D uncertain. This CDR3 contains 14 residues. The germline V and J ends were trimmed by 1 base and 1 base, with 7 bases remaining between them. CDR1 and CDR2 from the germline V gene are SEHNR and FQNEAQ (reference sequence).

The gene calls are TRBV5-1 and TRBJ2-1; the match to TRBD2 covers 7 bases. Per the germline V gene, CDR1 is SGHRS and CDR2 is YFSETQ. The length of the CDR3 is 14 residues. Trimming took 4 bases from V and 6 from J; bases not matched to a gene: 7. Written as DNA, the CDR3 is TGCGCCAGCAGCCCTGTCCCGGGGGGCAATGAGCAGTTCTTC. Translated, it gives CASSPVPGGNEQFF.

The chain has TRBV15 and TRBJ2-3; D is possibly TRBD1 (7 bases). The CDR3 sequence is 14 residues long. The germline V and J ends were trimmed by 7 bases and 5 bases, with 16 bases remaining between them. Germline assignment: CDR1 LNHNV and CDR2 YYDKDF (reference sequence). The CDR3 DNA is TGTGCCACCACGGGGGTAGGGGGCATAGATACGCAGTATTTT. Amino acids: CATTGVGGIDTQYF.

The chain combines TRBV29-1 with TRBJ2-7; 8 bases map to TRBD2. Trimming took 2 bases from V and 2 from J; bases not matched to a gene: 14. Germline CDR1 and CDR2: SQVTM and ANQGSEA. CDR3 size: 17 residues. Written as DNA, the CDR3 is TGCAGCGTTGAAACCCCCGAAGCGGGAGAGGGGGCCTACGAGCAGTACTTC. Protein sequence: CSVETPEAGEGAYEQYF.

This chain connects TRBV6-5 to TRBJ2-7; D ambiguous. Germline-derived CDR1 and CDR2 are MNHEY and SVGAGI. V was clipped by 1 base and J by 0 bases, with 10 bases between them. The CDR3 contains 15 residues. CDR3 in DNA: TGTGCCAGCAGTTACTATCCCCCGAGCTCCTACGAGCAGTACTTC. It translates to CASSYYPPSSYEQYF.

The J gene is TRBJ1-1, the V gene TRBV6-5; the match to TRBD1 covers 7 bases. This CDR3 is 12 amino acids long. V lost 6 bases and J lost 5; bases outside the gene matches: 3. Germline CDR1 reads MNHEY; CDR2 reads SVGAGI. The CDR3 DNA follows: TGTGCCAGCAGCATGACAGGGACTGAAGCTTTCTTT. Its translation: CASSMTGTEAFF.

The genes are TRBV9 and TRBJ2-5, with TRBD2 identical over 8 bases. Germline lookup yields CDR1 SGDLS and CDR2 YYNGEE. Unmatched junction bases numbered 6, after V lost 0 bases and J lost 5 bases. This CDR3 is 15 amino acids long. CDR3 sequence: CASSVVGGADETQYF. DNA of the CDR3: TGTGCCAGCAGCGTAGTCGGGGGGGCAGATGAGACCCAGTACTTC.

The genes are TRBV28 and TRBJ1-2, with D maybe TRBD1 (5 bases). Trimming removed 5 bases at V and 7 bases at J, with 11 bases between. Germline assignment: CDR1 MDHEN and CDR2 SYDVKM. This CDR3 is 12 amino acids long. The DNA of the CDR3 is TGTGCCAGCAGTAAAGGGGAAGTTGGCTACACCTTC. Translating gives CASSKGEVGYTF.

The rearrangement uses TRBV18 and TRBJ1-4; 9 nucleotides align to TRBD1. CDR1 is KGHSH, CDR2 LQKENI, per germline. The ends lost 3 bases at V and 3 bases at J; junction bases unmatched: 2. The CDR3 sequence is 15 residues long. CDR3 loop: CASSPDRGSNEKLFF. The CDR3 DNA reads TGTGCCAGCTCACCGGACAGGGGATCTAATGAAAAACTGTTTTTT.

Note on this clone: Relative to the germline gene, one junction end is altered; a read error may explain this. The chain's CDR3 is CASSLGGGSGGDTQYF. In DNA, the CDR3 is TGTGCTAGCAGCTTAGGGGGCGGGAGCGGTGGAGATACGCAGTATTTT. This chain uses TRBV7-7 with TRBJ2-3; possibly TRBD1 or TRBD2 for D (7 bases each). The CDR3 extends over 16 amino acids. The germline V gene encodes CDR1 SSHAT and CDR2 FNYEAQ (reference sequence).

The chain's CDR3 is CASSPRPSSELANYGYTF. The CDR3 bases are TGTGCCAGCAGCCCCCGCCCATCCAGCGAATTAGCTAACTATGGCTACACCTTC. V usage is TRBV7-9 and J usage is TRBJ1-2; D not certain. Germline values: CDR1 SEHNR, CDR2 FQNEAQ (reference sequence). V was trimmed by 5 bases and J by 0 bases, leaving 22 bases between them. The CDR3 contains 18 residues.

The chain joins TRBV25-1 to TRBJ1-1; the D gene is possibly TRBD1 (6 bases). The V and J ends lost 2 bases and 10 bases respectively, with 14 bases between them. This CDR3 has 13 residues. Per germline, CDR1 MGHDK and CDR2 SYGVNS. Here the CDR3 DNA reads TGTGCCAGCAGTGAACAGGAGGGGGGGGTAGCTTTCTTT. Amino acids: CASSEQEGGVAFF. The whole variable domain, filled in from reference TRBV25-1 and TRBJ1-1, reads EADIYQTPRYLVIGTGKKITLECSQTMGHDKMYWYQQDPGMELHLIHYSYGVNSTEKGDLSSESTVSRIRTEHFPLTLESARPSHTSQYLCASSEQEGGVAFFGQGTRLTVV.

The chain has TRBV7-3 and TRBJ2-2; the match to TRBD1 covers 7 bases. The CDR3 extends over 15 amino acids. Germline values: CDR1 SGHTA, CDR2 FQGTGA. Trimming took 5 bases from V and 6 from J; bases not matched to a gene: 9. This CDR3 is CASSPTGTAPGELFF. The CDR3 DNA sequence: TGTGCCAGCAGCCCCACCGGGACAGCTCCCGGGGAGCTGTTTTTT.

The chain couples TRBV19 to TRBJ1-5; the match to TRBD1 covers 8 bases. The germline V gene encodes CDR1 LNHDA and CDR2 SQIVND (reference sequence). The CDR3 has 15 residues. Unmatched junction bases numbered 11, after V lost 6 bases and J lost 7 bases. The CDR3 DNA sequence: TGTGCCAGTAGCCATGGGGGGACAGGTGGGCAGCCCCAGCATTTT. It translates to CASSHGGTGGQPQHF.

The chain has TRBV5-1 and TRBJ2-6; 7 nucleotides match TRBD1. V gave up 0 bases and J gave up 0 bases; unmatched junction bases: 12. The germline CDR1 and CDR2 sequences are SGHRS and YFSETQ. The CDR3 is 20 amino acids. CDR3 protein: CASSLGLRQGIRSGANVLTF. CDR3 DNA sequence: TGCGCCAGCAGCTTGGGTCTGCGACAGGGAATACGCTCTGGGGCCAACGTCCTGACTTTC.